This T cell receptor (beta chain) came from a study of cytomegalovirus exposure and HLA in healthy donors. The PCR ran on 60 Vbeta and 13 Jbeta primers. Clones were read by immunoSEQ multiplex PCR, and TCRdb kept only the in-frame ones, dropping some. The sample includes roughly 100,000 clones. This CDR3 is 16 amino acids long. V lost 0 bases, J lost 6 bases, and 9 bases stayed unmatched. The V gene's germline CDR1 is LGHNA and CDR2 YSLEER. The sample comprised PBMCs. The gene calls are TRBV4-3 and TRBJ2-3; TRBD1 aligns across 7 bases. This clonotype was obtained from a man aged 40-50 years in good health and CMV-seronegative. CDR3 nucleotides: TGCGCCAGCAGCCAAGAAGATTGGGACAGTCTTGATACGCAGTATTTT. Amino acids: CASSQEDWDSLDTQYF.